This TCR beta chain is drawn from a study of T cell responses to AZD1222 COVID-19 vaccine. Some clones are missing from TCRdb's copy, which holds only in-frame ones; the method was immunoSEQ multiplex PCR. The table shows more than 150,000 clones, with 90% occurring only once. This sequence was found in an adult in good health. This material consisted of peripheral blood, taken on day 0 of AZD1222 vaccination.

Here the CDR3 DNA reads TGTGCCAGCAGCCAAGAAGGGACCCTCTACGAGCAGTACTTC. Translating gives CASSQEGTLYEQYF. The chain couples TRBV4-2 to TRBJ2-7; D might be TRBD1 or TRBD2, each matching 5 bases. V dropped 0 bases and J dropped 3 bases, with 9 bases sitting between them. From germline, CDR1 is LGHNA and CDR2 YNFKEQ. This CDR3 has 14 amino acids.